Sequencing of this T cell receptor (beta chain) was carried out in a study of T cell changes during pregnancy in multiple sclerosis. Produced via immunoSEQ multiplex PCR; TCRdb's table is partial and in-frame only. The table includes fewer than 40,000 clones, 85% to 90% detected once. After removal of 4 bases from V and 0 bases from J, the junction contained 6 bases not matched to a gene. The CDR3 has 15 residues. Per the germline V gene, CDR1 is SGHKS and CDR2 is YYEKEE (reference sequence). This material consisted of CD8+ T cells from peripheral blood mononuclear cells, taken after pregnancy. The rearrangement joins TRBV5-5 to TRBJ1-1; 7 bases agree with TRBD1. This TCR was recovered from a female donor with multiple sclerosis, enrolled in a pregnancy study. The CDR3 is CASSQPGQLNTEAFF. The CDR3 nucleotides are TGTGCCAGCAGCCAACCGGGACAGCTGAACACTGAAGCTTTCTTT. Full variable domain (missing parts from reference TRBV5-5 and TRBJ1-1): DAGVTQSPTHLIKTRGQQVTLRCSPISGHKSVSWYQQVLGQGPQFIFQYYEKEERGRGNFPDRFSARQFPNYSSELNVNALLLGDSALYLCASSQPGQLNTEAFFGQGTRLTVV.